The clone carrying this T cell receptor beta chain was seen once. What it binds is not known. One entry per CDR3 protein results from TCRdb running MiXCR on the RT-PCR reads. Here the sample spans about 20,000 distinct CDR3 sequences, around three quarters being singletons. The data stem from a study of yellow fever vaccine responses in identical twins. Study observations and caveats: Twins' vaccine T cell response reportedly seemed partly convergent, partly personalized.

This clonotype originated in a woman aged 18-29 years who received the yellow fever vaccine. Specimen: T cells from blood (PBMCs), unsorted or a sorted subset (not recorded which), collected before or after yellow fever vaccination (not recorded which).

The DNA of the CDR3 is TGTGCCACCAGCAGAGACAGGGGGCAGAACTATGGCTACACCTTC. The encoded protein is CATSRDRGQNYGYTF. The V gene is TRBV15, the J gene TRBJ1-2; 8 bases fit TRBD1. CDR1 is LNHNV and CDR2 is YYDKDF in the germline V gene (reference sequence). The CDR3 sequence is 15 residues long. V shed 0 bases, J shed 2 bases, and the junction held 2 bases outside the gene matches.